Presented here are 12 T cell receptor beta chains from one specimen sequenced in a study of PD-1 blockade in classical Hodgkin lymphoma. Profiled with immunoSEQ multiplex PCR; TCRdb holds only in-frame clones, not every one. Of about 7,600 clones in the sample, more than 75% are singletons; the top ten hold approximately 42%. Time point noted: cycle 4 day 1 (C4D1), after five to seven weeks of nivolumab. Relapse was seen in all patients after autologous stem cell transplantation, and brentuximab vedotin exposure was variable. Sequenced here: peripheral blood mononuclear cells (PBMCs), sampled before the fourth cycle of nivolumab. These receptors all come from a human donor with classical Hodgkin lymphoma.

The chain employs TRBV5-6 and TRBJ2-7; D gene ambiguous. This CDR3 is 13 amino acids long. From germline, CDR1 is SGHDT and CDR2 YYEEEE. The V and J ends lost 2 bases and 0 bases respectively, with 6 bases between them. The CDR3 nucleotides are TGTGCCAGCAGCTTAAAGGTCTCCTACGAGCAGTACTTC. It is translated as CASSLKVSYEQYF.

This clone has just one count. The chain is built from TRBV19 and TRBJ2-5; 7 bases are shared with TRBD1. TRBJ2-7 explains the end of the DNA better; the J call may be wrong. This CDR3 is built from 14 residues. Germline CDR1 reads LNHDA; CDR2 reads SQIVND (reference sequence). This CDR3 reads CASSIGTASYEQYF. CDR3 in DNA: TGTGCCAGTAGTATCGGGACAGCCTCATACGAGCAGTACTTC.

In this sample, this clone is medium-sized. V is TRBV25-1 and J is TRBJ1-1; the D is unclear. Germline loops: CDR1 MGHDK, CDR2 SYGVNS. This CDR3 has 14 amino acids. The ends were cut back, 3 bases at V and 0 bases at J, with 8 bases in the middle. The CDR3 is CASSDSDMNTEAFF. CDR3 sequence (DNA): TGTGCCAGCAGTGACAGTGACATGAACACTGAAGCTTTCTTT. The full variable domain, with the rest looked up from reference TRBV25-1 and TRBJ1-1, is EADIYQTPRYLVIGTGKKITLECSQTMGHDKMYWYQQDPGMELHLIHYSYGVNSTEKGDLSSESTVSRIRTEHFPLTLESARPSHTSQYLCASSDSDMNTEAFFGQGTRLTVV.

This chain connects TRBV28 to TRBJ2-1, with D maybe TRBD1 (5 bases). CDR3 size: 13 residues. The V gene's germline CDR1 is MDHEN and CDR2 SYDVKM. Trimming pared 5 bases from V and 10 bases from J, leaving 15 bases between. The CDR3 reads CASSLSRSGEQFF. CDR3 sequence (DNA): TGTGCCAGCAGTCTATCGCGGTCAGGGGAGCAGTTCTTC. The variable domain in full, with the rest retrieved from reference TRBV28 and TRBJ2-1, is DVKVTQSSRYLVKRTGEKVFLECVQDMDHENMFWYRQDPGLGLRLIYFSYDVKMKEKGDIPEGYSVSREKKERFSLILESASTNQTSMYLCASSLSRSGEQFFGPGTRLTVL.

This chain connects TRBV5-1 to TRBJ1-6, with D maybe TRBD1 (5 bases). Germline assignment: CDR1 SGHRS and CDR2 YFSETQ. The CDR3 sequence is 14 residues long. V dropped 8 bases and J dropped 5 bases, with 14 bases sitting between them. CDR3 in amino acids: CASREDSNNSPLHF. The CDR3 DNA reads TGCGCCAGTAGGGAAGACAGTAATAATTCACCCCTCCACTTT.

CDR3 sequence (DNA): TGTGCCAGCAGCCCGGGGGACAGTCTTTTTGGCTACACCTTC. It is translated as CASSPGDSLFGYTF. The chain employs TRBV11-2 and TRBJ1-2, with 7 bases fitting TRBD1. The V and J ends lost 5 bases and 7 bases, in that order; junction bases with no gene match: 10. Germline assignment: CDR1 SGHAT and CDR2 FQNNGV. The CDR3 contains 14 residues. Variable domain in full (rest from reference TRBV11-2 and TRBJ1-2): EAGVAQSPRYKIIEKRQSVAFWCNPISGHATLYWYQQILGQGPKLLIQFQNNGVVDDSQLPKDRFSAERLKGVDSTLKIQPAKLEDSAVYLCASSPGDSLFGYTFGSGTRLTVV.

This sequence joins TRBV5-6 and TRBJ2-7; 9 bases are a match to TRBD1. The V gene end was trimmed by 2 bases and the J gene end by 3 bases; junction bases not matched to a gene: 3. Germline CDR1 and CDR2: SGHDT and YYEEEE. This CDR3 has 14 residues. Here the CDR3 reads CASSFWTGVYEQYF. In DNA, the CDR3 is TGTGCCAGCAGCTTTTGGACAGGGGTCTACGAGCAGTACTTC.

The chain employs TRBV6-5 and TRBJ2-2, with TRBD2 matching over 7 bases. This CDR3 region has 13 residues. Trimming took 10 bases from V and 1 from J; bases not matched to a gene: 3. Per germline, CDR1 MNHEY and CDR2 SVGAGI. The CDR3 region is CATGEGNTGELFF. The CDR3 DNA reads as TGTGCCACCGGGGAGGGGAACACCGGGGAGCTGTTTTTT.

The chain joins TRBV7-3 to TRBJ2-3; 11 bases are a match to TRBD2. Germline loops: CDR1 SGHTA, CDR2 FQGTGA. The CDR3 totals 16 residues. Trimming removed 4 bases from V and 0 bases from J; junction bases left unmatched: 3. The CDR3 nucleotides read TGTGCCAGCAGCTCCCTAGCGGGAGGAAGCACAGATACGCAGTATTTT. Amino acid sequence: CASSSLAGGSTDTQYF.

The CDR3 sequence is CASFDRANSPLHF. The CDR3 DNA follows: TGTGCCAGCTTCGACAGGGCAAATTCACCCCTCCACTTT. The chain joins TRBV6-1 to TRBJ1-6; 7 bases align to TRBD1. The CDR3 has 13 amino acids. V trimming: 8 bases; J trimming: 7 bases; junction bases outside the gene matches: 5. Per germline, CDR1 MNHNS and CDR2 SASEGT.

The rearrangement joins TRBV2 to TRBJ2-1; D is unclear. The CDR3 is made up of 13 amino acids. Germline CDR1 reads SNHLY; CDR2 reads FYNNEI. V was trimmed by 4 bases and J by 1 base, leaving 5 bases between them. The CDR3 region is CASSAESYNEQFF. The CDR3 nucleotides are TGTGCCAGCAGTGCTGAATCCTACAATGAGCAGTTCTTC.

The rearrangement joins TRBV5-6 to TRBJ1-5; D is unresolved. Germline CDR1 is SGHDT and CDR2 is YYEEEE. The CDR3 is made up of 14 amino acids. V dropped 3 bases and J dropped 4 bases, with 11 bases sitting between them. CDR3 loop: CASSSNPLNQPQHF. DNA for the CDR3: TGTGCCAGCAGCTCCAATCCCCTAAATCAGCCCCAGCATTTT.